These 18 T cell receptor beta chains were all obtained from the same sample, sequenced in a study of CD8+ T cells in alopecia areata. RNA was extracted and reverse transcribed into cDNA as the sequencing template. Assay used: immunoSEQ multiplex PCR; TCRdb lists only in-frame clones, some missing. Of 100,000 to 150,000 clones in the sample, approximately 57% are singletons; the top ten hold 5% to 7%. Specified treatment: oral pan-JAK inhibitor, 5-10 mg twice daily. The source material was CD4+ T cells sorted from blood, sampled at week 4, from a patient treated with tofacitinib. The origin of the receptors is a human donor with alopecia areata.

This clone has only a few counts. The chain carries TRBV23-1 and TRBJ2-7; weak D call: TRBD2 (6 bases). TRBV23-1 is an ORF; its function is uncertain. Trimming took off 6 bases at V and 1 base at J, with 16 bases between the two ends. The CDR3 spans 15 residues. CDR3 in DNA: TGCGCCAGCAGCAAACGCCGGGACTTTTCCTACGAGCAGTACTTC. Protein: CASSKRRDFSYEQYF.

J is TRBJ1-1 and V is TRBV29-1, with D maybe TRBD1 (6 bases). Germline assignment: CDR1 SQVTM and CDR2 ANQGSEA. The CDR3 is 12 residues long. V was clipped by 6 bases and J by 1 base, with 9 bases between them. CDR3: CSVRGGNTEAFF. CDR3 bases: TGCAGCGTCAGGGGAGGGAACACTGAAGCTTTCTTT.

The rearrangement links TRBV25-1 to TRBJ2-1; D not resolved. The CDR3 runs 15 residues. Trimming took off 1 base at V and 0 bases at J, with 7 bases between the two ends. The V gene's germline CDR1 is MGHDK and CDR2 SYGVNS. The CDR3 DNA is TGTGCCAGCAGTGAATCCTTTAGCTCCTACAATGAGCAGTTCTTC. Amino acid sequence: CASSESFSSYNEQFF.

This chain uses TRBV9 with TRBJ2-6; a weak D match, TRBD2 (5 bases). V was trimmed by 7 bases and J by 3 bases, leaving 8 bases between them. The CDR3 totals 13 residues. Per the germline V gene, CDR1 is SGDLS and CDR2 is YYNGEE. CDR3 in DNA: TGTGCCAGCGGTAGCGTTGGGGCCAACGTCCTGACTTTC. Protein product: CASGSVGANVLTF.

The rearrangement links TRBV29-1 to TRBJ1-2; D unclear. V was clipped by 2 bases and J by 3 bases, with 13 bases between them. From germline, CDR1 is SQVTM and CDR2 ANQGSEA. CDR3 length equals 14 residues. Here the CDR3 reads CSVETLGFDYGYTF. CDR3 bases: TGCAGCGTTGAAACGTTGGGGTTCGACTATGGCTACACCTTC.

The chain combines TRBV5-1 with TRBJ2-3; D gene ambiguous. V was cut by 4 bases and J by 0 bases, with 9 bases left in between. This CDR3 is built from 14 residues. The germline V gene has CDR1 SGHRS and CDR2 YFSETQ. The DNA for the CDR3 is TGCGCCAGCAGCATCGACTTAAGCACAGATACGCAGTATTTT. The encoded protein is CASSIDLSTDTQYF.

This clone occurred a few times. The chain is built from TRBV28 and TRBJ1-1; TRBD1 matches 7 bases. The CDR3 has 14 amino acids. Germline V gene lookup returns CDR1 MDHEN and CDR2 SYDVKM. The V segment lost 6 bases and the J segment 6 bases; nucleotides outside the gene matches: 10. CDR3 nucleotides: TGTGCCAGCAGCAAGGACAGGATGCTTCCTGAAGCTTTCTTT. Translation gives CASSKDRMLPEAFF. The full variable domain, completed using reference TRBV28 and TRBJ1-1, is DVKVTQSSRYLVKRTGEKVFLECVQDMDHENMFWYRQDPGLGLRLIYFSYDVKMKEKGDIPEGYSVSREKKERFSLILESASTNQTSMYLCASSKDRMLPEAFFGQGTRLTVV.

This clone was seen a handful of times. The chain links TRBV7-2 to TRBJ1-1; D is unclear. This CDR3 comprises 13 residues. Germline V lookup: CDR1 SGHTA, CDR2 FQGNSA. V gave up 1 base and J gave up 4 bases, with 7 bases separating them. Written as DNA, the CDR3 is TGTGCCAGCAGCTTAGGGATGGCCACTGAAGCTTTCTTT. The encoded protein is CASSLGMATEAFF.

This clone has more than one count but fewer than ten. The chain is built from TRBV5-1 and TRBJ2-1; TRBD2 agrees at 8 bases. Trimming at V came to 3 bases and at J to 9 bases, leaving 5 bases not matched to a gene. The CDR3 has 13 residues. Germline CDR1 and CDR2: SGHRS and YFSETQ. CDR3 protein: CASSWSGSGEQFF. The CDR3 bases are TGCGCCAGCAGCTGGAGCGGGAGTGGTGAGCAGTTCTTC.

This sequence joins TRBV5-1 and TRBJ2-1, with 7 bases matching TRBD2. CDR3 size: 16 residues. V gave up 1 base and J gave up 5 bases; unmatched junction bases: 9. The germline V gene encodes CDR1 SGHRS and CDR2 YFSETQ. The CDR3 DNA follows: TGCGCCAGCAGCTTGCCTAGCGGTACCGACGACAATGAGCAGTTCTTC. This translates into CASSLPSGTDDNEQFF.

V gene TRBV5-1 combines with J gene TRBJ2-5, with TRBD2 matching over 10 bases. Trimming removed 7 bases from V and 5 bases from J; junction bases left unmatched: 5. CDR3 length: 13 residues. CDR1 and CDR2 from the germline V gene are SGHRS and YFSETQ. The CDR3 coding sequence is TGCGCCAGCGCCGTAGCGGGAGGCGAGACCCAGTACTTC. Its protein is CASAVAGGETQYF.

This clone was recorded only once. The chain joins TRBV6-6 to TRBJ2-7, with D maybe TRBD1 (8 bases). The CDR3 loop spans 13 amino acids. V lost 6 bases, J lost 5 bases, and 14 bases lay in between. Looked up from germline, CDR1 is MNHNY and CDR2 is SVGAGI (reference sequence). CDR3 DNA: TGTGCCAGCAGAGCGGGACAGGTCGACGAGCAGTACTTC. Amino acids: CASRAGQVDEQYF.

This clone was seen more than once but under ten times. This chain connects TRBV7-2 to TRBJ2-2; the match to TRBD1 covers 7 bases. Germline CDR1 is SGHTA and CDR2 is FQGNSA. The J segment lost 6 bases and the V segment lost 1 base, leaving 8 bases of the junction unmatched. CDR3 length: 16 residues. CDR3 nucleotide sequence: TGTGCCAGCAGCTTAGGTGTAGGGGGCACTGCCGGGGAGCTGTTTTTT. This encodes CASSLGVGGTAGELFF. Full variable domain (outside the CDR3, taken from reference TRBV7-2 and TRBJ2-2): GAGVSQSPSNKVTEKGKDVELRCDPISGHTALYWYRQSLGQGLEFLIYFQGNSAPDKSGLPSDRFSAERTGGSVSTLTIQRTQQEDSAVYLCASSLGVGGTAGELFFGEGSRLTVL.

This clone was detected a few times. The CDR3 here is CASSFRTGGSQGYTF. CDR3 DNA: TGTGCCAGCAGCTTCAGGACAGGGGGGTCTCAAGGCTACACCTTC. The gene calls are TRBV7-2 and TRBJ1-2; 10 bases agree with TRBD1. The junction had 9 bases not matched to a gene; V was cut back by 3 bases and J by 8 bases. CDR1 is SGHTA and CDR2 is FQGNSA in the germline V gene. This CDR3 has 15 residues.

The CDR3 protein is CAWSPFTGNFATNEKLFF. The CDR3 DNA reads TGTGCCTGGAGTCCTTTCACAGGGAACTTTGCAACTAATGAAAAACTGTTTTTT. V gene TRBV30 combines with J gene TRBJ1-4; a possible D gene is TRBD1 (6 bases). V dropped 2 bases and J dropped 0 bases, with 19 bases sitting between them. In germline, CDR1 is GTSNPN, CDR2 SVGIG (reference sequence). CDR3 length: 18 residues.

This clone showed up just once. The chain recombines TRBV10-3 with TRBJ2-7; 8 nucleotides line up with TRBD2. The CDR3 contains 14 residues. With V trimmed by 2 bases and J by 6 bases, 6 bases remained unmatched. CDR1 and CDR2 (germline): ENHRY, SYGVKD. The CDR3 coding sequence is TGTGCCATCAGTGAGCGGGAGGGCCCTCTCGAGCAGTACTTC. It translates to CAISEREGPLEQYF.

This chain uses TRBV5-4 with TRBJ1-2; D unclear. The germline CDR1 and CDR2 sequences are SGHNT and YYREEE (reference sequence). The CDR3 is 15 residues long. The V gene lost 0 bases and the J gene lost 4 bases, with 13 bases spanning the gap. The CDR3 reads CASSLDPLDFYGYTF. CDR3 bases: TGTGCCAGCAGCTTGGACCCTCTCGACTTCTATGGCTACACCTTC. The entire variable domain, with the rest obtained from reference TRBV5-4 and TRBJ1-2, is as follows: ETGVTQSPTHLIKTRGQQVTLRCSSQSGHNTVSWYQQALGQGPQFIFQYYREEENGRGNFPPRFSGLQFPNYSSELNVNALELDDSALYLCASSLDPLDFYGYTFGSGTRLTVV.

This clone was counted between two and nine times. The chain combines TRBV9 with TRBJ2-7, with a tentative D call TRBD2 (7 bases). The ends were cut back, 4 bases at V and 4 bases at J, with 21 bases in the middle. Germline V gene lookup returns CDR1 SGDLS and CDR2 YYNGEE. The CDR3 has 16 residues. For the CDR3, the DNA is TGTGCCAGCAGCTACCATCGGGGGGCGAAGGAATACGAGCAGTACTTC. It yields the protein CASSYHRGAKEYEQYF. The complete variable domain, with remaining parts taken from reference TRBV9 and TRBJ2-7, reads DSGVTQTPKHLITATGQRVTLRCSPRSGDLSVYWYQQSLDQGLQFLIQYYNGEERAKGNILERFSAQQFPDLHSELNLSSLELGDSALYFCASSYHRGAKEYEQYFGPGTRLTVT.